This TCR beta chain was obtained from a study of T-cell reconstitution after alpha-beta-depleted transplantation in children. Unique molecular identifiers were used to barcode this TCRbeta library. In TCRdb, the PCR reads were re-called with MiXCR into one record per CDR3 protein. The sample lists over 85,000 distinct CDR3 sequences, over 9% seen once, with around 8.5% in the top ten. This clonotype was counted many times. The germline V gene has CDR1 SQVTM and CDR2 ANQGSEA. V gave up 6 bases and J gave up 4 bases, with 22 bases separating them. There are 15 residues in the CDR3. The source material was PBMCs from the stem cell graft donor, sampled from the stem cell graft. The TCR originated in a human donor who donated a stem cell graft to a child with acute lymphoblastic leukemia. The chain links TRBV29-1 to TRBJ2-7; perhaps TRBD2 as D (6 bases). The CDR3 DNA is TGCAGCGTCTTGGACCCAGCGGGTCACCCATACGAGCAGTACTTC. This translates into CSVLDPAGHPYEQYF.